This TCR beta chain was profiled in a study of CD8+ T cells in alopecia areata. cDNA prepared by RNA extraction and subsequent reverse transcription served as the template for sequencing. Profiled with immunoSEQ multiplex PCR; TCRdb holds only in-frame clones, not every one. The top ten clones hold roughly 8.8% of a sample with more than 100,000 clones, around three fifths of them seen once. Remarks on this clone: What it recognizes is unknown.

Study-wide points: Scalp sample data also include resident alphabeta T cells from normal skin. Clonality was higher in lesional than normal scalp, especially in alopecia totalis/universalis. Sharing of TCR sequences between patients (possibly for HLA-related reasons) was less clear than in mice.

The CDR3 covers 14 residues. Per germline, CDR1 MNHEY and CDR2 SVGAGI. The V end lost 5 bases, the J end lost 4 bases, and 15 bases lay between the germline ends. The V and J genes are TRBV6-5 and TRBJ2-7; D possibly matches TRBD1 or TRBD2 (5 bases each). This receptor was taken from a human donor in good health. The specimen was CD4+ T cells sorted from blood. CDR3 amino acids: CASSQSGTEYEQYF. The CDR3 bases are TGTGCCAGCAGTCAATCCGGGACGGAATACGAGCAGTACTTC.